This T cell receptor beta chain was profiled in a study of technical replicates of blood from a handful of donors. With 1 base removed from V and 3 bases from J, the gap between germline ends came to 12 bases. CDR3 size: 15 residues. Germline loops: CDR1 SGHVS, CDR2 FQNEAQ. The repertoire was sequenced with immunoSEQ multiplex PCR; TCRdb's copy has only in-frame clones and lacks some. The sample shows more than 65,000 clones, 96% of them seen only once. This chain joins TRBV7-8 and TRBJ1-2, with D tentatively TRBD1 (6 bases). Sequenced sample: T cells isolated from PBMCs. The source is a human donor in good health. In nucleotides, the CDR3 is TGTGCCAGCAGCTTAGTGGCAGGGGCTGACTATGGCTACACCTTC. As protein: CASSLVAGADYGYTF.